The text below deals with one T cell receptor beta chain. Germline and junction disagree at one end, which may indicate a read error. Amplification of TCR beta CDR3 regions was performed using RNA transcripts as template. Carried out on the TCR CDR3, a first-round RT-PCR used the HTBI primer set. TCRdb independently ran MiXCR on the multiplex PCR reads; one entry per CDR3 protein. Found here are roughly 98,000 distinct CDR3 sequences, 35% to 45% of them singletons; the top ten hold about 10%. The sample originates from a study of T cells in Graves' hyperthyroidism and ophthalmopathy. The germline V gene has CDR1 MNHEY and CDR2 SVGAGI. The CDR3 has 13 amino acids.

This TCR was recovered from a woman under 40 with Graves' hyperthyroidism. The V call is TRBV6-5, the J call TRBJ2-3, with 7 bases aligning to TRBD2. Sequenced sample: peripheral blood or thyroid tissue (not recorded which). CDR3 loop: CASNYSGGLRQYF. DNA of the CDR3: TGTGCCAGCAATTACTCGGGGGGACTCAGGCAGTATTTT.